The T cell receptor (beta chain) described here comes from a study of cytomegalovirus exposure and HLA in healthy donors. Study in general: From about 180 million T cells, an earlier analysis saw roughly 100 million unique TCR beta sequences.

Per germline, CDR1 MGHRA and CDR2 YSYEKL. The CDR3 runs to 14 residues. Researchers ran the PCR with 60 Vbeta and 13 Jbeta primers. Repertoires were generated with immunoSEQ multiplex PCR, while TCRdb's copy carries only in-frame clones and drops some. The table includes approximately 170,000 clones, more than 70% detected once. In regard to this clone: What it recognizes is unknown. Its ends do not fully match the called genes, so a read error is possible.

Overall study results and limits: At a 0.05 false discovery rate, a later analysis found 16,951 TCR beta sequences to be associated with HLA alleles. Some TCR beta chains (roughly 160 of them) were listed as cytomegalovirus-associated.

V gene TRBV4-1 combines with J gene TRBJ1-1; D may be TRBD1 (5 bases). The receptor was derived from a woman aged 45-60 years in good health and CMV-seropositive. Sequencing was done on a sample of PBMCs. CDR3 sequence: CASSPPGGNTEAFF. Here the CDR3 DNA reads TGTGCCAGCAGCCCGCCCGGGGGGAATACTGAAGCTTTCTTT.